The 2 T cell receptor beta chains given below trace back to one sample, sequenced in a study of shared clonotypes between healthy human individuals (dated by TCRdb to 2018 to 2020). The protocol used for the library was the immunoSEQ multiplex PCR assay. TCRdb took this table from immuneACCESS and kept in-frame rearrangements with V and J called. Such tables lack part of the clones; where checked against another copy, unresolved V genes explain under half of the gap, and the rest is unexplained. Within this sample are under 1,900,000 clones, with approximately 98.5% of them counted one time only. The biggest ten clones account for over 0.3% of the sample. Material: naive CD4+ T cells sorted from blood. The sample's cell subset or site label, in plain terms: CD45RA+ positively selected. The receptors here all came from a young man in good health.

J is TRBJ2-7 and V is TRBV13; the match to TRBD1 covers 10 bases. This CDR3 spans 15 amino acids. The V gene end was trimmed by 5 bases and the J gene end by 2 bases; junction bases not matched to a gene: 6. Germline assignment: CDR1 PRHDT and CDR2 FYEKMQ (reference sequence). The CDR3 sequence is CASSPDRGVAYEQYF. In nucleotides, the CDR3 is TGTGCCAGCAGCCCGGACAGGGGGGTTGCCTACGAGCAGTACTTC.

This chain uses TRBV6-5 with TRBJ1-1; 11 bases map to TRBD1. V shed 2 bases, J shed 5 bases, and the junction held 4 bases outside the gene matches. In germline, CDR1 is MNHEY, CDR2 SVGAGI. The CDR3 spans 15 residues. CDR3 in DNA: TGTGCCAGCAGTTACCCGGGACAGGGGGGGACTGAAGCTTTCTTT. Protein product: CASSYPGQGGTEAFF.